This T cell receptor beta chain was sequenced during a study of cytomegalovirus exposure and HLA in healthy donors. 60 Vbeta and 13 Jbeta primers were used in PCR. Profiled with immunoSEQ multiplex PCR; TCRdb holds only in-frame clones, not every one. The table includes roughly 58,000 clones, 65% to 90% detected once. This clone has just a few counts. The antigen is unknown. The study's findings and limits: For TCR beta chains, V- and J-gene trimming was later linked to a missense DCLRE1C variant. The sole available immune exposure information was CMV serostatus.

The CDR3 covers 14 residues. Trimming removed 4 bases from V and 7 bases from J; junction bases left unmatched: 5. Germline V CDR1 and CDR2: LGHNA, YSLEER. While unrecorded immune exposures were likely, the donors were nominally healthy when sampled. Sequencing input: PBMCs. The chain combines TRBV4-3 with TRBJ2-1, with 9 bases matching TRBD2. The receptor's source is a human donor in good health. CDR3 sequence: CASSRSGSLNEQFF. The CDR3 DNA is TGCGCCAGCAGCCGTAGCGGGAGTTTAAATGAGCAGTTCTTC.